What follows is one T cell receptor (beta chain) and its context. These data originate in a study of sequential checkpoint blockade in melanoma. The V end was cut by 1 base, the J end by 1 base, with 9 bases between. The CDR3 is 15 amino acids. CDR1 is SGHRS and CDR2 is YFSETQ in the germline V gene. As for treatment: randomized to nivolumab then ipilimumab (arm A) or the reverse (arm B). The protocol was immunoSEQ multiplex PCR, while the TCRdb copy is restricted to in-frame clones and leaves out a portion. Seen here are about 8,400 clones, 90% observed once, and the top ten hold roughly 14%. The rearrangement uses TRBV5-1 and TRBJ2-1; D is possibly TRBD1 (6 bases). The sample was CD8+ T cells sorted from blood (inferred from file names), taken from a patient given nivolumab and ipilimumab in sequence. The receptor was derived from a human donor with melanoma. The CDR3 DNA sequence: TGCGCCAGCAGCTTGATGAGGGGGTCCTACAATGAGCAGTTCTTC. Translated, it gives CASSLMRGSYNEQFF.